The 32 T cell receptor beta chains reported below all come from one sample, sequenced in a study of T cells during gluten challenge in celiac disease. Each CDR3 protein is one row after TCRdb ran MiXCR on the 5' RACE reads. This table has fewer than 200 distinct CDR3 sequences, approximately 9.6% appearing once. Cells were tetramer-binding CD4+ effector-memory gut-homing T cells. Material: gluten-specific CD4+ T cells sorted from blood using tetramers, obtained at baseline or on day 6, 14 or 28 of gluten challenge (not recorded which). The receptors shown here come from a male donor with celiac disease.

This clonotype was seen a single time. A read error is possible here, since a much larger clone lies one base away. The CDR3 does not close with the conserved phenylalanine or tryptophan, likely indicating a read error. J is TRBJ1-6 and V is TRBV7-3, with D hard to call. V lost 1 base and J lost 8, with 6 bases in between. Germline values: CDR1 SGHTA, CDR2 FQGTGA. This CDR3 region has 13 residues. CDR3 nucleotides: TGTGCCAGCAGCTTAAATTGGGATTCACCCCTCCACTAT. This gives the protein CASSLNWDSPLHY.

Only a few counts were recorded for this clonotype. The chain is built from TRBV19 and TRBJ1-5; no definite D call. V gave up 5 bases and J gave up 0 bases, with 11 bases separating them. Germline CDR1 LNHDA, CDR2 SQIVND (reference sequence). This CDR3 contains 15 residues. CDR3 DNA sequence: TGTGCCAGTAGTTTGACGACGGTTAGCAATCAGCCCCAGCATTTT. This translates into CASSLTTVSNQPQHF. Drawing the rest from reference TRBV19 and TRBJ1-5, the complete variable domain is DGGITQSPKYLFRKEGQNVTLSCEQNLNHDAMYWYRQDPGQGLRLIYYSQIVNDFQKGDIAEGYSVSREKKESFPLTVTSAQKNPTAFYLCASSLTTVSNQPQHFGDGTRLSIL.

This clonotype is large by share. The CDR3 nucleotides are TGCAGTGCAGGCCCAGGGGATGAAAAACTGTTTTTT. Its protein is CSAGPGDEKLFF. The V gene is TRBV20-1, the J gene TRBJ1-4, with D possibly being TRBD1 (6 bases). The CDR3 is made up of 12 amino acids. Per germline, CDR1 DFQATT and CDR2 SNEGSKA (reference sequence). V was shortened by 6 bases and J by 6 bases, with 11 bases between the two germline ends.

Within the sample, this clonotype is medium-sized. This chain joins TRBV20-1 and TRBJ1-5; D is unclear. Trimming stripped 5 bases from V and 5 bases from J, with 13 bases between. The germline V gene encodes CDR1 DFQATT and CDR2 SNEGSKA (reference sequence). The CDR3 covers 13 residues. The CDR3: CSASRQADQPQHF. The CDR3 nucleotides read TGCAGTGCTTCACGCCAGGCCGATCAGCCCCAGCATTTT.

Relative to its sample, this clonotype is medium-sized. The chain joins TRBV20-1 to TRBJ2-4; D assignment may be TRBD1 or TRBD2 (5 bases each). This CDR3 comprises 12 residues. Germline loops: CDR1 DFQATT, CDR2 SNEGSKA (reference sequence). Trimming removed 4 bases at V and 7 bases at J, with 11 bases between. The CDR3 DNA sequence: TGCAGTGCTATGGGACCGCGGAACATTCAGTACTTC. It yields the protein CSAMGPRNIQYF.

This clonotype is termed medium-sized. V and J are TRBV19 and TRBJ2-7; D unclear. CDR3 length: 14 amino acids. The ends were cut back, 1 base at V and 4 bases at J, with 11 bases in the middle. Looked up from germline, CDR1 is LNHDA and CDR2 is SQIVND (reference sequence). The CDR3 nucleotides are TGTGCCAGTAGTATAGCTGGGATTCGGTACGAGCAGTACTTC. Translating gives CASSIAGIRYEQYF. Looking up the rest from reference TRBV19 and TRBJ2-7 gives the full variable domain: DGGITQSPKYLFRKEGQNVTLSCEQNLNHDAMYWYRQDPGQGLRLIYYSQIVNDFQKGDIAEGYSVSREKKESFPLTVTSAQKNPTAFYLCASSIAGIRYEQYFGPGTRLTVT.

In its sample, this clonotype ranks as medium-sized. The chain is built from TRBV19 and TRBJ2-5; the D gene is possibly TRBD1 (6 bases). Trimming took off 3 bases at V and 5 bases at J, with 13 bases between the two ends. The CDR3 contains 14 residues. The germline CDR1 and CDR2 sequences are LNHDA and SQIVND (reference sequence). CDR3 in DNA: TGTGCCAGTAGTATCGGAGTTACAGGGGAGACCCAGTACTTC. Translated: CASSIGVTGETQYF.

In regard to this clonotype: This may come from a read error, since a much larger clone is one base off. V usage is TRBV7-8 and J usage is TRBJ1-2; D might be TRBD1 (5 bases). The CDR3 loop spans 15 amino acids. Germline V gene lookup returns CDR1 SGHVS and CDR2 FQNEAQ. The CDR3 DNA reads as TGTGCCAGCAGCCTGGGAGGGGCGTTCGACTATGACTACACCTTC. This encodes CASSLGGAFDYDYTF.

This clonotype is classed as large (0.1 to 1%). The genes are TRBV5-1 and TRBJ1-6; a possible D gene is TRBD1 (6 bases). The germline V gene has CDR1 SGHRS and CDR2 YFSETQ. Between the trimmed V and J ends, which lost 3 bases and 6 bases, there was a span of 19 bases. The CDR3 covers 17 residues. In nucleotides, the CDR3 is TGCGCCAGCAGCTCCTCCGACAGGTGGCGATCTAATTCACCCCTCCACTTT. Translation: CASSSSDRWRSNSPLHF.

V and J are TRBV7-2 and TRBJ2-3; D remains unclear. The CDR3 runs 13 residues. In germline, CDR1 is SGHTA, CDR2 FQGNSA. V was shortened by 5 bases and J by 13 bases, with 19 bases between the two germline ends. CDR3 protein: CASSLQSTDKKYF. The CDR3 DNA follows: TGTGCCAGCAGCCTCCAGTCCACAGATAAGAAGTATTTT.

The chain uses TRBV5-1 and TRBJ2-5, with TRBD1 matching 7 bases. The CDR3 contains 13 residues. With V trimmed by 6 bases and J by 1 base, 3 bases remained unmatched. In germline, CDR1 is SGHRS, CDR2 YFSETQ. The CDR3 bases are TGCGCCAGCATCGGGACAGCCCAAGAGACCCAGTACTTC. Translation gives CASIGTAQETQYF.

This clonotype is labeled as hyperexpanded. This chain links TRBV4-3 with TRBJ2-3; maybe TRBD1 (5 bases). Germline V gene data show CDR1 as LGHNA and CDR2 as YSLEER. CDR3 size: 13 residues. V gave up 2 bases and J gave up 3 bases, with 6 bases separating them. The CDR3 nucleotides are TGCGCCAGCAGCCAACGGACAACAGATACGCAGTATTTT. It translates to CASSQRTTDTQYF.

This clonotype is labeled as medium-sized. The chain carries TRBV7-6 and TRBJ2-1, with TRBD1 matching 10 bases. The CDR3 runs to 14 residues. Germline CDR1 SGHVS, CDR2 FNYEAQ. V shed 4 bases, J shed 5 bases, and the junction held 2 bases outside the gene matches. CDR3 protein: CASSWTGGDNEQFF. The CDR3 nucleotides read TGTGCCAGCAGCTGGACAGGGGGGGACAATGAGCAGTTCTTC.

By proportion, this clonotype is large (0.1 to 1%). This sequence joins TRBV7-2 and TRBJ2-5; D is unresolved. Trimming left V 2 bases short and J 4 bases short, with 14 bases between. The germline gives CDR1 SGHTA, CDR2 FQGNSA. There are 15 residues in the CDR3. CDR3 protein: CASSLRSLAAETQYF. Written as DNA, the CDR3 is TGTGCCAGCAGCTTAAGGTCCCTCGCGGCAGAGACCCAGTACTTC.

By proportion, this clonotype is large (0.1 to 1%). This chain uses TRBV7-2 with TRBJ2-3; D ambiguous. Germline lookup yields CDR1 SGHTA and CDR2 FQGNSA. V was trimmed by 5 bases and J by 4 bases, leaving 10 bases between them. The CDR3 contains 13 residues. The CDR3 is CASSAGFADTQYF. The CDR3 coding sequence is TGTGCCAGCAGCGCCGGATTTGCAGATACGCAGTATTTT.

In its sample, this clonotype is large. The rearrangement links TRBV7-2 to TRBJ2-5; a weak D match, TRBD2 (5 bases). Looked up from germline, CDR1 is SGHTA and CDR2 is FQGNSA. CDR3 size: 16 residues. Trimming pared 5 bases from V and 4 bases from J, leaving 20 bases between. The CDR3 region has the DNA TGTGCCAGCAGCCTACGGGATGAGGGCGGTGGAGAGACCCAGTACTTC. It translates to CASSLRDEGGGETQYF.

By its share, this clonotype is large (0.1 to 1%). This chain uses TRBV6-5 with TRBJ2-2; 9 bases match TRBD1. Losses at the gene ends were 8 bases for V and 0 bases for J; bases not matched to a gene: 10. Germline CDR1 and CDR2: MNHEY and SVGAGI. The CDR3 has 17 amino acids. Written as DNA, the CDR3 is TGTGCCAGCGGTCGTCTCTGGGACAGGGCGAACACCGGGGAGCTGTTTTTT. This codes for CASGRLWDRANTGELFF.

In this sample, this clonotype is large. V gene TRBV20-1 combines with J gene TRBJ2-3; maybe TRBD2 (6 bases). V was shortened by 2 bases and J by 6 bases, with 12 bases between the two germline ends. CDR1 is DFQATT, CDR2 SNEGSKA, per germline (reference sequence). The CDR3 totals 13 residues. This CDR3 is CSARRQSGDTQYF. Written as DNA, the CDR3 is TGCAGTGCTAGACGCCAGAGCGGGGATACGCAGTATTTT.

This clonotype appeared many times. V and J are TRBV19 and TRBJ2-5, with TRBD1 identical over 12 bases. V gave up 5 bases and J gave up 5 bases; unmatched junction bases: 3. The CDR3 totals 14 residues. Germline V gene sequence: CDR1 LNHDA, CDR2 SQIVND (reference sequence). The CDR3 bases are TGTGCCAGTAGTGTAGGGACAGGGGGCGAGACCCAGTACTTC. It is translated as CASSVGTGGETQYF.

The CDR3 is CASSEIATGWDEKLFF. The CDR3 DNA sequence: TGTGCCAGCAGTGAAATCGCGACAGGGTGGGATGAAAAACTGTTTTTT. This chain joins TRBV2 and TRBJ1-4, with 7 bases that match TRBD1. This CDR3 is 16 amino acids long. Trimming at V came to 2 bases and at J to 6 bases, leaving 9 bases not matched to a gene. Germline V gene data show CDR1 as SNHLY and CDR2 as FYNNEI.

Within the sample, this clonotype is large. The CDR3 sequence: CASSIRAGGDTQYF. For the CDR3, the DNA is TGTGCCAGCAGCATTAGAGCGGGGGGAGATACGCAGTATTTT. The chain employs TRBV7-2 and TRBJ2-3, with 9 bases matching TRBD2. CDR1 and CDR2 (germline): SGHTA, FQGNSA. V lost 5 bases to trimming and J lost 5 bases; unmatched junction nucleotides: 5. The length of the CDR3 is 14 residues.

This clonotype counts as large (0.1 to 1%). The chain carries TRBV5-1 and TRBJ2-3, with a tentative D call TRBD1 (5 bases). The CDR3 is made up of 14 amino acids. V lost 2 bases and J 0 bases, leaving 7 bases between the germline ends. CDR1 and CDR2 (germline): SGHRS, YFSETQ. The CDR3 spells CASSFGASTDTQYF. The CDR3 DNA sequence: TGCGCCAGCAGCTTTGGGGCCAGCACAGATACGCAGTATTTT.

This clonotype is categorized as large (0.1 to 1%). This chain uses TRBV11-2 with TRBJ1-1; D gene ambiguous. This CDR3 has 15 amino acids. Germline V lookup: CDR1 SGHAT, CDR2 FQNNGV. The germline V and J ends were trimmed by 3 bases and 0 bases, with 11 bases remaining between them. CDR3 bases: TGTGCCAGCAGCTTTAACAGCCTAATGAACACTGAAGCTTTCTTT. Its protein is CASSFNSLMNTEAFF.

By share of the sample, this clonotype is large. At one end the junction does not follow the germline gene, possibly because of a read error. The chain is built from TRBV29-1 and TRBJ1-4; no definite D call. The CDR3 has 13 amino acids. From germline, CDR1 is SQVTM and CDR2 ANQGSEA. The CDR3 protein is CSAALGINEQLFF. CDR3 sequence (DNA): TGCAGCGCGGCCCTCGGGATTAATGAACAACTGTTTTTT.

In its sample, this clonotype is large (0.1 to 1%). This chain links TRBV29-1 with TRBJ2-2; 10 positions agree with TRBD1. The CDR3 is made up of 13 amino acids. CDR1 is SQVTM and CDR2 is ANQGSEA in the germline V gene. V lost 4 bases and J lost 9; bases outside the gene matches: 5. The CDR3 reads CSVGGQGSRELFF. The DNA of the CDR3 is TGCAGCGTTGGGGGACAGGGGAGTAGGGAGCTGTTTTTT.

In this sample, this clonotype is large. The rearrangement joins TRBV20-1 to TRBJ2-3; no clear D gene. In germline, CDR1 is DFQATT, CDR2 SNEGSKA (reference sequence). V was trimmed by 6 bases and J by 7 bases, leaving 11 bases between them. The length of the CDR3 is 11 residues. The CDR3 DNA reads TGCAGTGCGGGGTTACCGAATACGCAGTATTTT. Translating gives CSAGLPNTQYF.

This clonotype is deemed large. The V and J genes are TRBV29-1 and TRBJ2-3, with 8 bases that match TRBD2. Germline trimming cut 3 bases from V and 2 bases from J; bases unmatched to any gene: 4. There are 14 residues in the CDR3. Germline lookup yields CDR1 SQVTM and CDR2 ANQGSEA. In nucleotides, the CDR3 is TGCAGCGTTGATCGGGGGGGGGACACAGATACGCAGTATTTT. Residues: CSVDRGGDTDTQYF.

This clonotype is medium-sized in the sample. One end of the junction is discordant with germline, which a read error may explain. The V call is TRBV7-2, the J call TRBJ2-3; D ambiguous. The CDR3 has 13 amino acids. Per the germline V gene, CDR1 is SGHTA and CDR2 is FQGNSA. The CDR3 reads CGSSAGFADTQYF. CDR3 nucleotides: TGTGGCAGCAGCGCCGGATTTGCAGATACGCAGTATTTT.

The chain joins TRBV24-1 to TRBJ1-2; D not certain. Deletions cut 1 base from V and 5 bases from J, with 10 bases between. Germline V gene lookup returns CDR1 KGHDR and CDR2 SFDVKD. The CDR3 has 14 amino acids. Written as DNA, the CDR3 is TGTGCCACCAGTGATTTTCAACAGAATTATGGCTACACCTTC. It specifies CATSDFQQNYGYTF.

By sample share, this clonotype is medium-sized (0.01 to 0.1%). The chain links TRBV7-2 to TRBJ1-2; a possible D gene is TRBD1 (6 bases). Germline V gene sequence: CDR1 SGHTA, CDR2 FQGNSA. V was pared by 5 bases and J by 3 bases, with 16 bases between. The CDR3 has 15 amino acids. Written as DNA, the CDR3 is TGTGCCAGCAGCCCGAGGGCGGGGGCGGACTATGGCTACACCTTC. It codes for CASSPRAGADYGYTF.

This clonotype was seen a handful of times. The J gene is TRBJ1-6, the V gene TRBV5-8, with a weak D call TRBD1 (5 bases). The CDR3 covers 14 residues. CDR1 is SGHTS, CDR2 YDEGEE, per germline. Trimming removed 5 bases from V and 10 bases from J, with 16 bases in between. CDR3 residues: CASRFSGGDSPLHF. CDR3 coding DNA: TGTGCCAGCAGATTTTCGGGGGGGGACTCACCCCTCCACTTT.

This clonotype was counted only a few times. J is TRBJ1-2 and V is TRBV15; D is undetermined. Germline CDR1 LNHNV, CDR2 YYDKDF (reference sequence). This CDR3 has 16 residues. V lost 1 base, J lost 3 bases, and 15 bases lay in between. CDR3: CATSRVFGVWDYGYTF. CDR3 sequence (DNA): TGTGCCACCAGCAGAGTTTTTGGGGTGTGGGACTATGGCTACACCTTC.